This T cell receptor beta chain is from a study of blood T cell repertoires in COVID-19. From germline, CDR1 is SGHNT and CDR2 YYREEE (reference sequence). The CDR3 spans 12 residues. Trimming shortened V by 7 bases and J by 0 bases, and 7 bases separated the two germline ends. Profiling relied on immunoSEQ multiplex PCR, and the TCRdb table lists in-frame clones only, not all of them. The top ten clones hold 2.4% of a sample with around 300,000 clones, 80% to 90% of them seen once. Participants came from some 23 US areas, aged about 18 to 95 years. In assigning cohorts, the study relied on participant-reported clinical history. Symptom resolution, clearance, or two negative PCRs marked donors in Cohort 3 as recovered.

Sequences were obtained from PBMCs or T cells enriched from blood (not recorded which). V is TRBV5-4 and J is TRBJ1-1, with unresolved D. The TCR was taken from a woman between 18 and 29 years old who had recovered from COVID-19. The CDR3 region is CASHNMNTEAFF. In DNA form, the CDR3 reads TGTGCCAGCCACAACATGAACACTGAAGCTTTCTTT.